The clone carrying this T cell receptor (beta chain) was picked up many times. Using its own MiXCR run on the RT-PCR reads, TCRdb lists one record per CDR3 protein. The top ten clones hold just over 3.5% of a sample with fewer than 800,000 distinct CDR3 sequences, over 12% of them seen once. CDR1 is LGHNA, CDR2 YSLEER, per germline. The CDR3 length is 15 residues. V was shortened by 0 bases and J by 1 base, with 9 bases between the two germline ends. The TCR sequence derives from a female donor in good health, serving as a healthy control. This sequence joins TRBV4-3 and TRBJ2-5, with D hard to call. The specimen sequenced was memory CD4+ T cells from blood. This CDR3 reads CASSQDASGQETQYF. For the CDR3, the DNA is TGCGCCAGCAGCCAAGATGCCTCGGGCCAAGAGACCCAGTACTTC.